This T cell receptor (beta chain) was profiled in a study of T cell changes during pregnancy in multiple sclerosis. Trimming cost V 2 bases and J 10 bases, with 13 bases left between them. The CDR3 is 13 amino acids. Germline CDR1 reads SGHAT; CDR2 reads FQNNGV. The method was immunoSEQ multiplex PCR; TCRdb's version includes in-frame clones alone and lacks a portion of them. Of approximately 60,000 clones in the sample, 90% to 95% were seen once. The TCR sequence derives from a female donor with multiple sclerosis, enrolled in a pregnancy study. The chain couples TRBV11-2 to TRBJ2-3; the D gene is possibly TRBD2 (5 bases). Here the sequenced sample was peripheral blood, taken before pregnancy. The CDR3 loop reads CASSLITMRAQYF. In DNA form, the CDR3 reads TGTGCCAGCAGCTTAATTACTATGAGGGCGCAGTATTTT.